The present T cell receptor (beta chain) was sequenced within a study of Graves' ophthalmopathy and Graves' hyperthyroidism. Study results and limitations: Ophthalmopathy progression prediction by the model yielded a sensitivity of 55% to 71% and a specificity of just over 72%.

V dropped 1 base and J dropped 3 bases, with 13 bases sitting between them. The CDR3 runs 15 residues. CDR1 is SGHRS, CDR2 YFSETQ, per germline. The study amplified TCR beta CDR3 regions using RNA transcripts. RT-PCR with HTBI primers came first, then second-round multiplex PCR. One entry per CDR3 protein, called by TCRdb with MiXCR from the multiplex PCR reads. The sample lists 400,000 to 450,000 distinct CDR3 sequences; under 25% were seen once. Included hyperthyroidism patients were aged 18 to 65 and newly diagnosed (under 2 months' duration). As concerns this clonotype: Its target is not known.

The chain uses TRBV5-1 and TRBJ1-2; D gene uncertain. This TCR derives from a woman aged 18-29 years with stable Graves' hyperthyroidism. Sequencing was carried out using peripheral blood. CDR3: CASSLIPGGDYGYTF. The CDR3 nucleotides are TGCGCCAGCAGCTTGATACCGGGTGGGGACTATGGCTACACCTTC.